The sequence of this T cell receptor (beta chain) was determined in a study of control samples from healthy donors and cancer patients. The CDR3 is made up of 16 amino acids. Losses at the gene ends were 6 bases for V and 1 base for J; bases not matched to a gene: 6. The germline V gene has CDR1 SGHTA and CDR2 FQGNSA. Measured with immunoSEQ multiplex PCR; TCRdb has only the in-frame clones, and not every one. The sample has under 130,000 clones, 80% to 90% seen once. Sequencing was carried out using PBMCs. V usage is TRBV7-2 and J usage is TRBJ1-6; 7 nucleotides match TRBD1. The sequence was collected from a man between 60 and 70 years old with lung cancer. The CDR3 sequence is CASSTGRGSYNSPLHF. CDR3 DNA: TGTGCCAGCAGTACTGGCAGGGGGTCCTATAATTCACCCCTCCACTTT.